Each of the 26 T cell receptor beta chains below was sequenced from the same sample in a study of CD8 T cells in ankylosing spondylitis. In TCRdb, the 5' RACE reads were re-called with MiXCR into one record per CDR3 protein. The sample lists 150,000 to 200,000 distinct CDR3 sequences, roughly a third seen once, with approximately 5.9% in the top ten. The sequenced sample was synovial fluid, either unsorted or a sorted T cell fraction (not recorded which). The receptor source for this set is a male donor with ankylosing spondylitis.

In this sample, this clonotype turned up a few times. The chain is built from TRBV6-5 and TRBJ1-2; D remains ambiguous. This CDR3 comprises 13 residues. V gave up 4 bases and J gave up 3 bases, with 9 bases separating them. In germline, CDR1 is MNHEY, CDR2 SVGAGI. CDR3 in amino acids: CASSSAEHYGYTF. As DNA, the CDR3 is TGTGCCAGCAGTTCGGCGGAACACTATGGCTACACCTTC.

V usage is TRBV11-3 and J usage is TRBJ2-2, with D possibly being TRBD1 (8 bases). The CDR3 has 16 amino acids. V lost 5 bases and J lost 4, with 17 bases in between. Germline assignment: CDR1 SGHNT and CDR2 YENEEA. The CDR3 protein is CASSPSGGTGTGELFF. The CDR3 DNA is TGTGCCAGCAGCCCTAGCGGTGGGACAGGCACCGGGGAGCTGTTTTTT.

The gene calls are TRBV18 and TRBJ1-4, with unresolved D. Germline V gene data show CDR1 as KGHSH and CDR2 as LQKENI. The CDR3 length is 12 residues. V lost 4 bases and J 7 bases, leaving 7 bases between the germline ends. CDR3 sequence reads: CASSLPAEKLFF. Written as DNA, the CDR3 is TGTGCCAGCTCACTTCCTGCTGAAAAACTGTTTTTT.

The V gene is TRBV5-1, the J gene TRBJ2-7, with TRBD1 identical over 7 bases. Germline CDR1 reads SGHRS; CDR2 reads YFSETQ. This CDR3 spans 14 amino acids. V gave up 4 bases and J gave up 4 bases; unmatched junction bases: 8. Here the CDR3 DNA reads TGCGCCAGCAGCCGGGACAGAGATTTGTACGAGCAGTACTTC. Its protein product is CASSRDRDLYEQYF.

The J gene is TRBJ2-2, the V gene TRBV5-1, with 14 nucleotides matching TRBD2. Germline CDR1 is SGHRS and CDR2 is YFSETQ. This CDR3 is built from 17 residues. With 4 bases clipped from V and 4 bases from J, the junction kept 6 bases outside the gene matches. CDR3 nucleotides: TGCGCCAGCAGCAGGGGACTAGCGGGAGCGGGCACCGGGGAGCTGTTTTTT. It yields the protein CASSRGLAGAGTGELFF.

This clonotype has ten or more counts. The genes are TRBV5-1 and TRBJ2-3; possibly TRBD1 or TRBD2 for D (5 bases each). Trimming stripped 4 bases from V and 0 bases from J, with 9 bases between. Looked up from germline, CDR1 is SGHRS and CDR2 is YFSETQ. The CDR3 covers 14 residues. Written as DNA, the CDR3 is TGCGCCAGCAGCACGGGGCCTAGCACAGATACGCAGTATTTT. Translation gives CASSTGPSTDTQYF.

V and J are TRBV28 and TRBJ2-1; 11 nucleotides agree with TRBD2. With V trimmed by 6 bases and J by 12 bases, 13 bases remained unmatched. This CDR3 is 15 amino acids long. CDR1 MDHEN and CDR2 SYDVKM come from the germline V gene. As DNA, the CDR3 is TGTGCCAGCAGCGGTGTCGGGACTAGCGGCCAGGGGCAGTTCTTC. It yields the protein CASSGVGTSGQGQFF.

This clonotype was recorded at least ten times. The chain has TRBV10-3 and TRBJ1-3; 10 nucleotides agree with TRBD1. The CDR3 is 13 amino acids. Germline V lookup: CDR1 ENHRY, CDR2 SYGVKD. V trimming: 3 bases; J trimming: 8 bases; junction bases outside the gene matches: 1. The CDR3 region has the DNA TGTGCCATCAGTGAAGGACAGGGGGACACCATATATTTT. It is translated as CAISEGQGDTIYF.

V and J are TRBV12-3 or TRBV12-4 and TRBJ2-7, with D perhaps TRBD1 (6 bases). There are 13 residues in the CDR3. The V and J ends lost 3 bases and 3 bases respectively, with 9 bases between them. CDR3 nucleotide sequence: TGTGCCAGCAGTTTGGACAGTCGCTACGAGCAGTACTTC. As protein: CASSLDSRYEQYF.

The CDR3: CSVAVQHGAKNIQYF. The CDR3 DNA follows: TGCAGCGTTGCAGTCCAGCATGGTGCCAAAAACATTCAGTACTTC. The J gene is TRBJ2-4, the V gene TRBV29-1; the D is unclear. The V gene's germline CDR1 is SQVTM and CDR2 ANQGSEA. V was clipped by 4 bases and J by 1 base, with 14 bases between them. The CDR3 is 15 residues long. The variable domain in full, completed from reference TRBV29-1 and TRBJ2-4, reads SAVISQKPSRDICQRGTSLTIQCQVDSQVTMMFWYRQQPGQSLTLIATANQGSEATYESGFVIDKFPISRPNLTFSTLTVSNMSPEDSSIYLCSVAVQHGAKNIQYFGAGTRLSVL.

This clonotype was counted ten times or more. This chain links TRBV9 with TRBJ2-1; 8 nucleotides line up with TRBD1. The V gene end was trimmed by 0 bases and the J gene end by 7 bases; junction bases not matched to a gene: 9. The germline V gene has CDR1 SGDLS and CDR2 YYNGEE. The CDR3 sequence is 16 residues long. The CDR3 sequence is CASSVAERQGQNEQFF. CDR3 DNA sequence: TGTGCCAGCAGCGTAGCTGAGAGACAGGGGCAAAATGAGCAGTTCTTC.

J is TRBJ2-5 and V is TRBV15; D perhaps matches TRBD1 (5 bases). CDR3 length: 16 amino acids. The V gene's germline CDR1 is LNHNV and CDR2 YYDKDF (reference sequence). Trimming pared 2 bases from V and 4 bases from J, leaving 17 bases between. The CDR3 coding sequence is TGTGCCACCAGCAGACTCGACGGAAGGGGCCCAGAGACCCAGTACTTC. Protein product: CATSRLDGRGPETQYF. The whole variable domain, remainder taken from reference TRBV15 and TRBJ2-5, is DAMVIQNPRYQVTQFGKPVTLSCSQTLNHNVMYWYQQKSSQAPKLLFHYYDKDFNNEADTPDNFQSRRPNTSFCFLDIRSPGLGDTAMYLCATSRLDGRGPETQYFGPGTRLLVL.

The chain recombines TRBV15 with TRBJ1-3; D unclear. The CDR3 has 18 residues. V was trimmed by 0 bases and J by 1 base, leaving 16 bases between them. Germline V gives CDR1 LNHNV, CDR2 YYDKDF (reference sequence). The CDR3 sequence: CATSRDSRSMVSGNTIYF. In DNA form, the CDR3 reads TGTGCCACCAGCAGAGATAGCAGGTCGATGGTTTCTGGAAACACCATATATTTT.

By share, this clonotype ranks as medium-sized. The chain recombines TRBV12-3 or TRBV12-4 with TRBJ1-1; no clear D. Trimming cost V 5 bases and J 1 base, with 11 bases left between them. The CDR3 loop spans 14 amino acids. The CDR3 is CASSPRHGNTEAFF. The CDR3 nucleotides read TGTGCCAGCAGTCCTCGGCACGGGAACACTGAAGCTTTCTTT.

The V gene is TRBV11-2, the J gene TRBJ2-1; a possible D gene is TRBD2 (5 bases). V lost 0 bases, J lost 9 bases, and 9 bases lay in between. The CDR3 sequence is 13 residues long. Germline V gene data show CDR1 as SGHAT and CDR2 as FQNNGV. DNA for the CDR3: TGTGCCAGCAGCTTAGACTATCGGGGTGAGCAGTTCTTC. It encodes CASSLDYRGEQFF.

The genes are TRBV5-4 and TRBJ1-1, with D possibly being TRBD1 (5 bases). CDR3 length: 15 amino acids. V was shortened by 4 bases and J by 5 bases, with 18 bases between the two germline ends. Looked up from germline, CDR1 is SGHNT and CDR2 is YYREEE (reference sequence). The CDR3 coding sequence is TGTGCCAGCAGCACCTACTATCAGGGTCGGACTGAAGCTTTCTTT. Its translation: CASSTYYQGRTEAFF.

A few counts support this clonotype. The chain has TRBV27 and TRBJ2-7; D is undetermined. V shed 3 bases and J shed 0 bases, with 6 bases lying between them. Germline V lookup: CDR1 MNHEY, CDR2 SMNVEV (reference sequence). The CDR3 has 13 residues. CDR3 nucleotide sequence: TGTGCCAGCAGTTTCGCCAGCTCCTACGAGCAGTACTTC. This gives the protein CASSFASSYEQYF.

The V and J genes are TRBV28 and TRBJ1-6, with 10 bases matching TRBD1. The CDR3 has 16 amino acids. Losses at the gene ends were 5 bases for V and 7 bases for J; bases not matched to a gene: 8. The germline V gene has CDR1 MDHEN and CDR2 SYDVKM. The CDR3, as DNA: TGTGCCAGCAGTCGGACAGGGGGTCAGTGGAATTCACCCCTCCACTTT. Its protein product is CASSRTGGQWNSPLHF. Supplemented by reference TRBV28 and TRBJ1-6, the full variable domain reads DVKVTQSSRYLVKRTGEKVFLECVQDMDHENMFWYRQDPGLGLRLIYFSYDVKMKEKGDIPEGYSVSREKKERFSLILESASTNQTSMYLCASSRTGGQWNSPLHFGNGTRLTVT.

The J gene is TRBJ2-7, the V gene TRBV20-1; the match to TRBD2 covers 8 bases. Germline V gives CDR1 DFQATT, CDR2 SNEGSKA (reference sequence). With 2 bases clipped from V and 3 bases from J, the junction kept 15 bases outside the gene matches. This CDR3 has 17 amino acids. The CDR3 sequence is CSARIIPRSGTVYEQYF. Written as DNA, the CDR3 is TGCAGTGCTAGAATTATACCACGTAGCGGGACCGTCTACGAGCAGTACTTC.

CDR3 in amino acids: CASSLDRVIYNEQFF. CDR3 in DNA: TGTGCCAGCAGCTTAGATCGGGTTATATACAATGAGCAGTTCTTC. This chain uses TRBV11-2 with TRBJ2-1, with D unresolved. The CDR3 is made up of 15 amino acids. CDR1 is SGHAT, CDR2 FQNNGV, per germline. The V end lost 0 bases, the J end lost 4 bases, and 10 bases lay between the germline ends. Full variable domain (outside the CDR3, taken from reference TRBV11-2 and TRBJ2-1): EAGVAQSPRYKIIEKRQSVAFWCNPISGHATLYWYQQILGQGPKLLIQFQNNGVVDDSQLPKDRFSAERLKGVDSTLKIQPAKLEDSAVYLCASSLDRVIYNEQFFGPGTRLTVL.

This clonotype was observed at least ten times. The V call is TRBV5-5, the J call TRBJ1-6; D is perhaps TRBD1 (5 bases). Germline lookup yields CDR1 SGHKS and CDR2 YYEKEE (reference sequence). The CDR3 sequence is 15 residues long. V was clipped by 2 bases and J by 7 bases, with 13 bases between them. This CDR3 is CASSFRQTRNSPLHF. CDR3 in DNA: TGTGCCAGCAGCTTTAGACAGACCCGAAATTCACCCCTCCACTTT.

V usage is TRBV9 and J usage is TRBJ1-1; D unclear. Germline V gene data show CDR1 as SGDLS and CDR2 as YYNGEE. CDR3 length: 15 amino acids. Trimming took 5 bases from V and 5 from J, leaving 19 bases between them. CDR3 in DNA: TGTGCCAGCAGAACCCGGAGGACCCTCCCGACTGAAGCTTTCTTT. As protein: CASRTRRTLPTEAFF.

A few counts support this clonotype. The chain recombines TRBV6-1 with TRBJ2-2; tentative D call: TRBD1 (6 bases). The CDR3 spans 15 residues. V lost 7 bases and J lost 2, with 14 bases in between. From germline, CDR1 is MNHNS and CDR2 SASEGT. The CDR3 DNA reads TGTGCCAGCAAGAGTGGGACATTAAACACCGGGGAGCTGTTTTTT. Protein product: CASKSGTLNTGELFF.

A few counts support this clonotype. The chain employs TRBV12-3 or TRBV12-4 and TRBJ1-4; TRBD1 matches 8 bases. The V and J ends lost 6 bases and 6 bases, in that order; junction bases with no gene match: 12. This CDR3 spans 16 amino acids. The CDR3 sequence is CASSRTRTGPHEKLFF. CDR3 DNA sequence: TGTGCCAGCAGCCGCACTCGGACAGGGCCCCATGAAAAACTGTTTTTT.

The chain links TRBV4-3 to TRBJ2-1; the D call may be TRBD1 or TRBD2 (5 bases each). CDR3 length: 20 amino acids. Germline-derived CDR1 and CDR2 are LGHNA and YSLEER. V lost 2 bases and J 0 bases, leaving 23 bases between the germline ends. CDR3 DNA sequence: TGCGCCAGCAGCCAATTGGCATTAGTGAGGGGCCTAAGCTCCTACAATGAGCAGTTCTTC. It codes for CASSQLALVRGLSSYNEQFF.

The CDR3: CASSLEFSLKQYF. For the CDR3, the DNA is TGTGCCAGCAGCTTAGAGTTCAGTCTGAAGCAGTACTTC. V is TRBV7-2 and J is TRBJ2-7; D gene uncertain. Trimming shortened V by 1 base and J by 8 bases, and 12 bases separated the two germline ends. CDR1 and CDR2 from the germline V gene are SGHTA and FQGNSA. The CDR3 sequence is 13 residues long. The full variable domain, in which reference TRBV7-2 and TRBJ2-7 provide the parts outside the CDR3, is GAGVSQSPSNKVTEKGKDVELRCDPISGHTALYWYRQSLGQGLEFLIYFQGNSAPDKSGLPSDRFSAERTGGSVSTLTIQRTQQEDSAVYLCASSLEFSLKQYFGPGTRLTVT.